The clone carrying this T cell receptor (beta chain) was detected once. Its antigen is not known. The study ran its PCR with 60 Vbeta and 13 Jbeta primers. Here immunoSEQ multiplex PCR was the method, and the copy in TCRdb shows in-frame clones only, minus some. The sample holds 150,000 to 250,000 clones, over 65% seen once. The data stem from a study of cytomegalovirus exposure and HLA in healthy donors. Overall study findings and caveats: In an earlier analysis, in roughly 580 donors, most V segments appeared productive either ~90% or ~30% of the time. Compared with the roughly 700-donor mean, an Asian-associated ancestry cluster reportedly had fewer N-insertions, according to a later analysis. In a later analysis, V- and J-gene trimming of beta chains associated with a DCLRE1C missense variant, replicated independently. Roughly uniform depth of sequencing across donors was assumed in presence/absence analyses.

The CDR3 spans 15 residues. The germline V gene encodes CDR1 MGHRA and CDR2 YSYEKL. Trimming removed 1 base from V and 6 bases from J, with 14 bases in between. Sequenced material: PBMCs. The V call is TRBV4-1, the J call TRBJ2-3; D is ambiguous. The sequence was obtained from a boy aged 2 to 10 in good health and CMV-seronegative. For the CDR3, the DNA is TGCGCCAGCAGCCAAGGCCGCGTCCGGTGGGATACGCAGTATTTT. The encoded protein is CASSQGRVRWDTQYF.